The 23 T cell receptor beta chains below all came from one sample that was sequenced in a study of T cell responses to AZD1222 COVID-19 vaccine (dated by TCRdb to 2020 to 2023). Read against the paper, the sample's time point label means: baseline before first vaccination. Receptor libraries were prepared by the immunoSEQ multiplex PCR assay. Drawn from immuneACCESS, this table holds only the in-frame rearrangements with V and J called that TCRdb kept. Clones are partly lost; checked studies trace under half to an unresolved V gene and leave the rest unexplained. This sample lists about 54,000 clones; 70% to 90% were detected once. Roughly 4% of the sample is taken by the ten largest. Material: peripheral blood, obtained on day 0 of AZD1222 vaccination. The origin of the receptors is an adult in good health.

The V gene is TRBV7-6, the J gene TRBJ1-1; 11 positions match TRBD1. The V and J ends lost 5 bases and 4 bases, in that order; junction bases with no gene match: 6. From germline, CDR1 is SGHVS and CDR2 FNYEAQ. The CDR3 runs to 15 residues. The CDR3 DNA is TGTGCCAGCAGCCCCAGGACAGGGGGCTTCACTGAAGCTTTCTTT. Protein: CASSPRTGGFTEAFF.

This chain uses TRBV5-1 with TRBJ2-2, with D possibly being TRBD1 (6 bases). Germline V gene data show CDR1 as SGHRS and CDR2 as YFSETQ. The CDR3 covers 13 residues. Between the trimmed V and J ends, which lost 5 bases and 5 bases, there was a span of 10 bases. The CDR3 region has the DNA TGCGCCAGCAGACCAGGGGTAACCGGGGAGCTGTTTTTT. Amino acid sequence: CASRPGVTGELFF.

This clone was picked up one time. The V gene is TRBV5-1, the J gene TRBJ2-7, with D perhaps TRBD2 (6 bases). Trimming stripped 3 bases from V and 5 bases from J, with 15 bases between. Germline V gene data show CDR1 as SGHRS and CDR2 as YFSETQ. This CDR3 contains 14 residues. The CDR3 protein is CASSSLSGGDEQYF. The CDR3 region has the DNA TGCGCCAGCAGCTCCCTGTCCGGGGGAGACGAGCAGTACTTC.

This chain links TRBV19 with TRBJ2-3; 13 nucleotides agree with TRBD2. The CDR3 has 17 amino acids. With V trimmed by 5 bases and J by 1 base, 6 bases remained unmatched. CDR1 is LNHDA and CDR2 is SQIVND in the germline V gene (reference sequence). The DNA for the CDR3 is TGTGCCAGTAGTTGGGGGACTAGCGGGGTTGGCACAGATACGCAGTATTTT. Its protein is CASSWGTSGVGTDTQYF.

In this sample, this clone turned up once. The V gene is TRBV4-1, the J gene TRBJ1-5, with unresolved D. V lost 1 base and J lost 6, with 16 bases in between. The CDR3 sequence is 16 residues long. Germline V gives CDR1 MGHRA, CDR2 YSYEKL. CDR3: CASSQGEGGIGQPQHF. For the CDR3, the DNA is TGCGCCAGCAGCCAAGGAGAGGGCGGGATAGGTCAGCCCCAGCATTTT.

The V gene is TRBV5-5, the J gene TRBJ2-3; 9 bases are shared with TRBD1. V was pared by 4 bases and J by 3 bases, with 3 bases of the junction left unmatched. This CDR3 is 14 amino acids long. Germline V CDR1 and CDR2: SGHKS, YYEKEE (reference sequence). The CDR3 sequence: CASSPGTGTDTQYF. As DNA, the CDR3 is TGTGCCAGCAGCCCCGGGACAGGGACAGATACGCAGTATTTT.

V gene TRBV6-5 combines with J gene TRBJ1-3; 9 positions agree with TRBD1. CDR3 length: 16 residues. The V gene end was trimmed by 3 bases and the J gene end by 2 bases; junction bases not matched to a gene: 5. The V gene's germline CDR1 is MNHEY and CDR2 SVGAGI. CDR3 protein: CASSYHRQGAGNTIYF. CDR3 DNA: TGTGCCAGCAGTTATCATCGACAGGGGGCTGGAAACACCATATATTTT.

This chain uses TRBV5-1 with TRBJ2-2; D unresolved. V lost 0 bases and J lost 9, with 18 bases in between. The CDR3 has 16 residues. Looked up from germline, CDR1 is SGHRS and CDR2 is YFSETQ. The CDR3: CASSLAEALVGRELFF. DNA for the CDR3: TGCGCCAGCAGCTTGGCCGAGGCCCTCGTCGGCCGGGAGCTGTTTTTT.

The V and J genes are TRBV11-1 and TRBJ1-2, with 7 positions matching TRBD1. Germline V gives CDR1 SGHAT, CDR2 FQDESV (reference sequence). V gave up 4 bases and J gave up 5 bases; unmatched junction bases: 1. The CDR3 has 12 residues. The CDR3 spells CASSSTGYGYTF. The CDR3 DNA is TGTGCCAGCAGCTCGACAGGGTATGGCTACACCTTC.

This clone was picked up one time. The gene calls are TRBV4-3 and TRBJ1-6; 8 bases match TRBD1. J gave up 9 bases and V 1 base, and 8 bases lay outside the gene matches. CDR3 size: 16 residues. Germline V CDR1 and CDR2: LGHNA, YSLEER. CDR3 region: CASSQATGDGGSPLHF. CDR3 in DNA: TGCGCCAGCAGCCAAGCGACAGGGGATGGTGGTTCACCCCTCCACTTT.

The J gene is TRBJ1-5, the V gene TRBV6-2 or TRBV6-3; 10 bases fit TRBD1. The V and J ends lost 5 bases and 6 bases, in that order; junction bases with no gene match: 16. Looked up from germline, CDR1 is MNHEY and CDR2 is SVGEGT. The CDR3 runs to 18 residues. The CDR3 region is CASSKSGTGALFSQPQHF. The CDR3 nucleotides are TGTGCCAGCAGTAAATCCGGGACAGGGGCCCTTTTCAGTCAGCCCCAGCATTTT.

Written as DNA, the CDR3 is TGTGCCAGCAGCAGCCCGGGACGCTTCTATGGCTACACCTTC. Its protein product is CASSSPGRFYGYTF. The chain is built from TRBV28 and TRBJ1-2; TRBD1 might be the D (5 bases). CDR3 length: 14 amino acids. V lost 6 bases and J 4 bases, leaving 15 bases between the germline ends. Germline CDR1 MDHEN, CDR2 SYDVKM.

V usage is TRBV3-1 (or the pseudogene TRBV3-2) and J usage is TRBJ2-7, with 7 bases fitting TRBD1. The trim removed 4 bases at V and 3 bases at J, leaving 3 bases unmatched. There are 13 residues in the CDR3. Germline CDR1 LGHDT, CDR2 YNNKEL (reference sequence). CDR3 sequence reads: CASSRRQGYEQYF. CDR3 nucleotides: TGTGCCAGCAGCCGTCGACAGGGCTACGAGCAGTACTTC.

The gene calls are TRBV6-5 and TRBJ1-1, with 8 positions matching TRBD1. The CDR3 spans 15 residues. In germline, CDR1 is MNHEY, CDR2 SVGAGI. Trimming at V came to 6 bases and at J to 2 bases, leaving 8 bases not matched to a gene. The CDR3 loop reads CASSGWDRRNTEAFF. The CDR3 region has the DNA TGTGCCAGCAGCGGATGGGACAGGCGTAACACTGAAGCTTTCTTT.

The chain combines TRBV5-1 with TRBJ2-7; TRBD1 matches at 8 bases. The germline gives CDR1 SGHRS, CDR2 YFSETQ. Germline trimming cut 0 bases from V and 4 bases from J; bases unmatched to any gene: 6. CDR3 length: 15 amino acids. As DNA, the CDR3 is TGCGCCAGCAGCTTGGAGGCAGGGGGCGTGTACGAGCAGTACTTC. Its protein is CASSLEAGGVYEQYF.

The chain carries TRBV6-5 and TRBJ1-3; TRBD1 matches 7 bases. From germline, CDR1 is MNHEY and CDR2 SVGAGI. This CDR3 contains 15 residues. V lost 5 bases and J lost 4; bases outside the gene matches: 8. CDR3 coding DNA: TGTGCCAGCAGTACTGGACAGGCGGGGGGAAACACCATATATTTT. Translating it yields CASSTGQAGGNTIYF.

V gene TRBV5-4 combines with J gene TRBJ2-5; a possible D gene is TRBD1 (5 bases). This CDR3 is built from 13 residues. Trimming removed 0 bases from V and 5 bases from J, with 8 bases in between. Per germline, CDR1 SGHNT and CDR2 YYREEE (reference sequence). The CDR3: CASSLVGDETQYF. The CDR3, as DNA: TGTGCCAGCAGCTTGGTAGGGGATGAGACCCAGTACTTC.

This chain links TRBV28 with TRBJ2-1, with TRBD2 matching 11 bases. V lost 8 bases and J lost 8; bases outside the gene matches: 11. This CDR3 spans 15 amino acids. Germline V gene lookup returns CDR1 MDHEN and CDR2 SYDVKM. CDR3 coding DNA: TGTGCCAGCGTAATTAGCGGGGGGGTACAATATGAGCAGTTCTTC. Translation gives CASVISGGVQYEQFF.

The genes are TRBV9 and TRBJ1-5; no firm D call. Trimming pared 0 bases from V and 3 bases from J, leaving 13 bases between. Looked up from germline, CDR1 is SGDLS and CDR2 is YYNGEE. The CDR3 consists of 16 residues. CDR3 residues: CASSVGGSDSNQPQHF. The DNA for the CDR3 is TGTGCCAGCAGCGTAGGAGGGTCCGACTCCAATCAGCCCCAGCATTTT.

The chain combines TRBV5-6 with TRBJ1-2, with 7 bases identical to TRBD1. Trimming at V came to 0 bases and at J to 4 bases, leaving 6 bases not matched to a gene. Germline CDR1 and CDR2: SGHDT and YYEEEE. The length of the CDR3 is 15 residues. In DNA, the CDR3 is TGTGCCAGCAGCTTGGGGGGACAGCCCCTCTATGGCTACACCTTC. Translated, it gives CASSLGGQPLYGYTF.

V usage is TRBV7-9 and J usage is TRBJ2-7; the D call may be TRBD1 or TRBD2 (5 bases each). The CDR3 is 12 residues long. The V gene lost 4 bases and the J gene lost 9 bases, with 13 bases spanning the gap. Germline lookup yields CDR1 SEHNR and CDR2 FQNEAQ (reference sequence). Here the CDR3 DNA reads TGTGCCAGCAGCTCCCGGGACCCAGCGCAGTACTTC. Its protein product is CASSSRDPAQYF.

This sequence joins TRBV7-3 and TRBJ1-6; 8 bases align to TRBD1. V lost 5 bases to trimming and J lost 5 bases; unmatched junction nucleotides: 5. This CDR3 is 15 amino acids long. Germline V gives CDR1 SGHTA, CDR2 FQGTGA. The CDR3 loop is CASSPQGADNSPLHF. The CDR3, as DNA: TGTGCCAGCAGCCCCCAGGGGGCGGATAATTCACCCCTCCACTTT.

The chain combines TRBV13 with TRBJ2-5; 12 bases align to TRBD2. The V gene's germline CDR1 is PRHDT and CDR2 FYEKMQ (reference sequence). The CDR3 length is 14 residues. V gave up 4 bases and J gave up 3 bases; unmatched junction bases: 0. The DNA of the CDR3 is TGTGCCAGCAGCTCTAGCGGGGGGGAAGAGACCCAGTACTTC. It translates to CASSSSGGEETQYF.